The entry below gives a single T cell receptor (beta chain) sequence along with its context. The target antigen is unknown. This specimen belongs to a study of long-term antiretroviral therapy in people with HIV. V was trimmed by 2 bases and J by 0 bases, leaving 11 bases between them. Germline-derived CDR1 and CDR2 are LNHNV and YYDKDF (reference sequence). The CDR3 runs 17 residues. Regarding the study as a whole: The study found narrower CDR3 length ranges in HIV repertoires than in controls.

The immunoSEQ assay was v3.0, run at survey level. Here immunoSEQ multiplex PCR was the method, and the copy in TCRdb shows in-frame clones only, minus some. This table holds some 48,000 clones, 84% found once. V usage is TRBV15 and J usage is TRBJ2-6, with a tentative D call TRBD1 (6 bases). The sequenced sample was unsorted PBMCs, obtained 0.8 years after starting antiretroviral therapy. The clonotype comes from a young woman with HIV. CDR3 sequence (DNA): TGTGCCACCAGCAGACCAGGGGCCGCCTCTGGGGCCAACGTCCTGACTTTC. It codes for CATSRPGAASGANVLTF.